Listed below are T cell receptor beta chains from one sample, sequenced in a study of blood T cells in healthy people across ages. TCRdb analysed the 5' RACE reads with MiXCR anew, one entry per CDR3 protein. This table has fewer than 2,000,000 distinct CDR3 sequences, 39% appearing once. Sequencing used blood. The receptors shown here come from a human donor in good health. Each CDR3 is given without its conserved first and last residue.

TRBV11-2	TRBJ2-5	ASSLAAGGIQETQY
TRBV9	TRBJ1-1	ASSGGGDNTEAF
TRBV10-3	TRBJ2-3	AISDSAGGTDTQY
TRBV20-1	TRBJ2-3	SARDVEIMADTQY
TRBV20-1	TRBJ2-7	SARDGQTYEQY
TRBV7-2	TRBJ1-4	ASSLGAWDEKLF
TRBV5-4	TRBJ2-3	ASSLAPESRQY
TRBV29-1	TRBJ2-3	SVELVASPTDTQY
TRBV15	.	ATSRPSRGTQY
TRBV29-1	TRBJ2-5	SVASTGTMDGQY
TRBV29-1	TRBJ2-1	SFNGGHYNEQF
TRBV6-5	TRBJ2-1	ASSGTTSYNEQF
TRBV24-1	TRBJ2-3	ATSLTGTDTQY
TRBV10-3	TRBJ2-2	AISAGRNTGELF
TRBV7-2	TRBJ2-7	ASSSVLTTANYEQY
TRBV7-2	TRBJ1-6	ASSLGDRASPLH
TRBV2	.	ASKVRSEQY
TRBV6-5	TRBJ1-2	ASSRQTGFWGYGYT
TRBV29-1	TRBJ1-5	SYPSRTVNQPQH
TRBV7-8	TRBJ1-4	ASSPIVLDRVGEKLF
TRBV20-1	.	SARDQSSGGYEQY
TRBV12-3/TRBV12-4	TRBJ1-6	ASSLTGPPNSPLH
TRBV5-1	TRBJ2-5	ASSFTRTRQETQY
TRBV13	TRBJ2-3	ASSSPGGEGTDTQY
TRBV12-5	TRBJ1-5	ASGWVSGTQH
TRBV11-3	TRBJ2-7	ASTPRQGYEQY
TRBV7-9	TRBJ1-2	ASSPLLGSGQGRYGYT
TRBV7-3	TRBJ2-6	ASSLIGAGANVLT
TRBV7-3	TRBJ2-1	ASSLAGAYNEQI
TRBV7-9	TRBJ2-5	ASTVSLAGPIRTQY
TRBV12-3/TRBV12-4	TRBJ1-2	ASRQEKSYGYT
TRBV5-1	TRBJ1-6	ASSLDMAGTNSPLH
TRBV2	TRBJ2-7	ASSDNRGVNEQY
TRBV4-2	TRBJ2-7	ASSRSLAGVNPSYEQY
TRBV11-2	TRBJ2-5	ASSSLQGVQDTQY
TRBV12-3/TRBV12-4	TRBJ1-2	ASSFGFTGQGYNYGYT
TRBV27	TRBJ2-7	ASRWGHGYYEQY
TRBV13	TRBJ2-2	ASSSWTGTATGELF
TRBV5-1	TRBJ2-3	ASRDPSTTDTQY
TRBV13	TRBJ2-7	ASRPSAKTHEQY
TRBV4-3	TRBJ2-3	ASSQDINADTQY
TRBV20-1	TRBJ2-1	SARRSGGLYNEQF
TRBV2	TRBJ1-1	ASSGQYNTEAF
TRBV20-1	TRBJ2-4	SAREQGVGALEQY
TRBV5-1	TRBJ1-4	ASSPGRGSTNEKLF
TRBV6-4	TRBJ1-5	ASSDSLGDQPQH
TRBV12-3/TRBV12-4	TRBJ1-4	ASSSGTREKLF
TRBV6-1	TRBJ1-4	ASNWSNEKLF
TRBV2	TRBJ2-1	ASSELRGVSYNEQF
TRBV12-3/TRBV12-4	TRBJ2-3	PSSFALRSSTDTQY
TRBV7-9	TRBJ2-7	ASSPGTGALFEQY
TRBV6-2/TRBV6-3	.	ASNSAETQY
TRBV5-1	TRBJ2-5	ASSRPQGAGETQY
TRBV29-1	TRBJ2-7	SAGVPYEQY